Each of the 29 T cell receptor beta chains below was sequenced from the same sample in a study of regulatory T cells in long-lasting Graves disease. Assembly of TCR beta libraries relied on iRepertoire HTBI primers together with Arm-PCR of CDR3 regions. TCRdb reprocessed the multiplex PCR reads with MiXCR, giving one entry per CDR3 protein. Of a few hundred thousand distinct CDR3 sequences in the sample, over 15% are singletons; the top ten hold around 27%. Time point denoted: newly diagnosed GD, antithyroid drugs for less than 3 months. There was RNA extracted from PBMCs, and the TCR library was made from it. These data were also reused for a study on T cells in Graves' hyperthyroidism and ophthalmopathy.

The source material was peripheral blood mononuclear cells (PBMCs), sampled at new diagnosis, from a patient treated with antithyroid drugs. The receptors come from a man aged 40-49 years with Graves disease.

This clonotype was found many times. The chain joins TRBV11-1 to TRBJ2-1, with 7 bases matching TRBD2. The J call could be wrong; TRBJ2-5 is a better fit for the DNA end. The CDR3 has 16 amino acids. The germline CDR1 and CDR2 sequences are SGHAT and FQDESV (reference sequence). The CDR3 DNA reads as TGTGCCAGCAGCTTAGGGTGGGGCGGGGGACAAGAGACCCAGTACTTC. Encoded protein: CASSLGWGGGQETQYF.

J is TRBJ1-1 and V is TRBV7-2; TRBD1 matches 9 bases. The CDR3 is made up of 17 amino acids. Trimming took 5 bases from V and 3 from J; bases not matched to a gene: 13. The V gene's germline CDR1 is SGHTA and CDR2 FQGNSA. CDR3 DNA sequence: TGTGCCAGCAGCCCCCATTCGGGACAGGGTGGACACACTGAAGCTTTCTTT. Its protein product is CASSPHSGQGGHTEAFF. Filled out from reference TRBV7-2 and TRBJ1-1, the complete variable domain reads GAGVSQSPSNKVTEKGKDVELRCDPISGHTALYWYRQSLGQGLEFLIYFQGNSAPDKSGLPSDRFSAERTGGSVSTLTIQRTQQEDSAVYLCASSPHSGQGGHTEAFFGQGTRLTVV.

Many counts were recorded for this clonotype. The CDR3 sequence is CAWSTIDTQYF. CDR3 in DNA: TGTGCCTGGAGTACAATTGACACGCAGTATTTT. The chain recombines TRBV30 with TRBJ2-3; no clear D. V lost 2 bases, J lost 9 bases, and 9 bases lay in between. Germline lookup yields CDR1 GTSNPN and CDR2 SVGIG (reference sequence). This CDR3 has 11 amino acids.

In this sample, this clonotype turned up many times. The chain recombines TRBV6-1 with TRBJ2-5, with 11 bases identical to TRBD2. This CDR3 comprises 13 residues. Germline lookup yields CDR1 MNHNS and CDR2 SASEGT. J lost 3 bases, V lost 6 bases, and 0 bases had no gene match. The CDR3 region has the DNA TGTGCCAGCAGACTAGCGGGGGAAGAGACCCAGTACTTC. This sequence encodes CASRLAGEETQYF.

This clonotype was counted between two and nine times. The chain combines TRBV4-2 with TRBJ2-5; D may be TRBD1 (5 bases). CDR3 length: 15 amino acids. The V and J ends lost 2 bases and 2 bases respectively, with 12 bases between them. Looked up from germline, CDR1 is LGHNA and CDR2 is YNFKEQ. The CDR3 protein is CASSQFGQGQETQYF. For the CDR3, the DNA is TGTGCCAGCAGCCAATTTGGGCAGGGTCAAGAGACCCAGTACTTC.

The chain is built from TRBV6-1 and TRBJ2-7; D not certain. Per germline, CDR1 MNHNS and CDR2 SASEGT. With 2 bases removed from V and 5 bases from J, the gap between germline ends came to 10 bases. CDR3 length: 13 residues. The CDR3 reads CASSEYKSNEQYF. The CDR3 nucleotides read TGTGCCAGCAGTGAATATAAGTCCAACGAGCAGTACTTC.

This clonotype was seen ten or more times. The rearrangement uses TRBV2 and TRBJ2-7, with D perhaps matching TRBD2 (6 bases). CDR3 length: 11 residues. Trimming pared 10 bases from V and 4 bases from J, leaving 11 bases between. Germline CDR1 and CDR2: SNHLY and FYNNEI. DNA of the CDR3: TGTGCCACCCTCGGGGGTTACGAGCAGTACTTC. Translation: CATLGGYEQYF.

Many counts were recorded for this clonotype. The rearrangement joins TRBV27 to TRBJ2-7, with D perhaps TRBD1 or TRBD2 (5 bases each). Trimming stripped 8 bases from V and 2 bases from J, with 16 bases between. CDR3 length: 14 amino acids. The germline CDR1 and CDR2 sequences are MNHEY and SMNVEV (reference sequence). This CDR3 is CASEGPGKAYEQYF. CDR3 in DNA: TGTGCCAGCGAGGGTCCAGGGAAGGCCTACGAGCAGTACTTC.

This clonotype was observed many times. This CDR3 is CATEPTSDSTHEQYF. The CDR3 nucleotides read TGTGCCACCGAACCCACCTCGGACAGTACCCACGAGCAGTACTTC. This sequence joins TRBV24-1 and TRBJ2-7, with D tentatively TRBD1 (6 bases). The CDR3 loop spans 15 amino acids. The germline gives CDR1 KGHDR, CDR2 SFDVKD. The germline V and J ends were trimmed by 9 bases and 5 bases, with 22 bases remaining between them.

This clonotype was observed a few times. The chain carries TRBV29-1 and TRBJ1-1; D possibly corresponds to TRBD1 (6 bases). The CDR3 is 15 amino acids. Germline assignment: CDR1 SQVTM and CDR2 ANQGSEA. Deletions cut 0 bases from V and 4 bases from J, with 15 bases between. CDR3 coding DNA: TGCAGCGTTGAAGATCTAAGTAGGGGGGCCACTGAAGCTTTCTTT. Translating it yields CSVEDLSRGATEAFF.

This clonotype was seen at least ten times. For the CDR3, the DNA is TGTGCCAGCTCACCGACAGGGGGCTGGGAGGAGACCCAGTACTTC. It is translated as CASSPTGGWEETQYF. This rearrangement joins TRBV18 to TRBJ2-5; 10 positions match TRBD1. The J segment lost 5 bases and the V segment lost 3 bases, leaving 6 bases of the junction unmatched. This CDR3 region has 15 residues. The germline V gene encodes CDR1 KGHSH and CDR2 LQKENI.

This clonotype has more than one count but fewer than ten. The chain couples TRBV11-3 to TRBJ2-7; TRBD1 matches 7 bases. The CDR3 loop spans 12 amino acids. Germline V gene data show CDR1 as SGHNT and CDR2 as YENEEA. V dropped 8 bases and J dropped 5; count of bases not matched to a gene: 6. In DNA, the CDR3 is TGTGCCAGCCCGGACAGGCCAAACGAGCAGTACTTC. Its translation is CASPDRPNEQYF.

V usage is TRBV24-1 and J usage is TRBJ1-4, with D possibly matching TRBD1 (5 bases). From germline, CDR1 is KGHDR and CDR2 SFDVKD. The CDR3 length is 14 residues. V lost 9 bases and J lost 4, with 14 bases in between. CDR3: CATGTGDGNEKLFF. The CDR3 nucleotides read TGTGCCACCGGTACCGGGGACGGTAATGAAAAACTGTTTTTT.

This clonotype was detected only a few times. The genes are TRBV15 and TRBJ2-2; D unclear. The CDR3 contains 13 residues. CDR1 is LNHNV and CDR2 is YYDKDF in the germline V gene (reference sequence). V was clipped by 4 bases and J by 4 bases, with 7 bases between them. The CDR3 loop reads CATSKGLTGELFF. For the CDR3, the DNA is TGTGCCACCAGCAAGGGTCTCACCGGGGAGCTGTTTTTT.

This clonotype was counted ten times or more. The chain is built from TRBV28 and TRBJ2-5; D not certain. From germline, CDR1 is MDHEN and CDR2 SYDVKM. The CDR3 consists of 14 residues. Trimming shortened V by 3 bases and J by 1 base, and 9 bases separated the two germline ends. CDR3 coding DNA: TGTGCCAGCAGTTTGAGTCCAGGCCAAGAGACCCAGTACTTC. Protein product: CASSLSPGQETQYF.

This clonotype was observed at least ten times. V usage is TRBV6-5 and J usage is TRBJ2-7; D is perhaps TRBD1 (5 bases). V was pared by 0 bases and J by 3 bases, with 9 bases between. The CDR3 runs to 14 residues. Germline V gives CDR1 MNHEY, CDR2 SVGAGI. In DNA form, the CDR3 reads TGTGCCAGCAGTTACTCGCTAGGGGACTACGAGCAGTACTTC. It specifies CASSYSLGDYEQYF.

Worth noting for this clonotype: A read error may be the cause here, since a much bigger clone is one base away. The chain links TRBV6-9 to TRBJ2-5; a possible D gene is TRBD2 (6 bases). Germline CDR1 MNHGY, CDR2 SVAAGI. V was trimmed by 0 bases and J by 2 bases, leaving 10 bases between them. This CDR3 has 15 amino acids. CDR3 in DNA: TGTGCCAGCAGTTATTCGGGACTCCCTCAAGAGACCCAGTACTTC. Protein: CASSYSGLPQETQYF.

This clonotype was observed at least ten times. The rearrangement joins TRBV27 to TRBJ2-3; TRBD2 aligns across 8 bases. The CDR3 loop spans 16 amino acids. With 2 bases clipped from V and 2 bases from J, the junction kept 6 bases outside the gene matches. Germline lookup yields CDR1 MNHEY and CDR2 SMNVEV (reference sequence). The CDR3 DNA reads TGTGCCAGCAGTTTAGCACTAGCGGCCTCCACAGATACGCAGTATTTT. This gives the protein CASSLALAASTDTQYF.

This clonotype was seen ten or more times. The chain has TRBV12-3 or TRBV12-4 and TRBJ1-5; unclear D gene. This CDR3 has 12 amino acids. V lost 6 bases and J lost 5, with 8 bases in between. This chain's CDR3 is CASRLKDQPQHF. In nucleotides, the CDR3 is TGTGCCAGCAGACTAAAGGATCAGCCCCAGCATTTT.

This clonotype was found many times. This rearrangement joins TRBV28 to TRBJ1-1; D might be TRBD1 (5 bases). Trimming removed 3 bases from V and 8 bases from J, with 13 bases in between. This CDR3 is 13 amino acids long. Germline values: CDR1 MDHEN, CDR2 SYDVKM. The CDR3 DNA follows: TGTGCCAGCAGTTTGGGGCGGCCAGGCGAAGCTTTCTTT. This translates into CASSLGRPGEAFF.

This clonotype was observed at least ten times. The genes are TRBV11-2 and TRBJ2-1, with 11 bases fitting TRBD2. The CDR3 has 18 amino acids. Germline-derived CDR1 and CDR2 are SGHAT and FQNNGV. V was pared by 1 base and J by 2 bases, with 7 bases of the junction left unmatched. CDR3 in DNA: TGTGCCAGCAGCTTAGTACTAGCGGGGGCCGGTACCTACAATGAGCAGTTCTTC. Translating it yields CASSLVLAGAGTYNEQFF.

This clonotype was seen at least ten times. The CDR3 loop reads CSAEYTSGDTDTQYF. DNA of the CDR3: TGCAGCGCAGAGTATACTAGCGGGGACACAGATACGCAGTATTTT. This sequence joins TRBV29-1 and TRBJ2-3; TRBD2 matches 10 bases. Germline V gene data show CDR1 as SQVTM and CDR2 as ANQGSEA. This CDR3 is 15 amino acids long. V trimming: 7 bases; J trimming: 2 bases; junction bases outside the gene matches: 9.

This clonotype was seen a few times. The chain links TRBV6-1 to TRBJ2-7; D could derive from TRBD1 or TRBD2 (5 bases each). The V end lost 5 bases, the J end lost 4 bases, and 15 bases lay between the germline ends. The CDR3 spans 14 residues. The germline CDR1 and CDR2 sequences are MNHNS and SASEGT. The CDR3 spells CASSQPGRAYEQYF. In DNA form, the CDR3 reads TGTGCCAGCAGTCAACCGGGACGGGCGTACGAGCAGTACTTC.

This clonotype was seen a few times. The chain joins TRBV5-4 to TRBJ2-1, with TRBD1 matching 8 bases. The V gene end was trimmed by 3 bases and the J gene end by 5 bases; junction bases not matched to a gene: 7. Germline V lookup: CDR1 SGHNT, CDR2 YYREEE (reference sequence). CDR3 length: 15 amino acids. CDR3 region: CASSSGQVTHNEQFF. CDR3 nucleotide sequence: TGTGCCAGCAGCTCGGGACAGGTGACACACAATGAGCAGTTCTTC.

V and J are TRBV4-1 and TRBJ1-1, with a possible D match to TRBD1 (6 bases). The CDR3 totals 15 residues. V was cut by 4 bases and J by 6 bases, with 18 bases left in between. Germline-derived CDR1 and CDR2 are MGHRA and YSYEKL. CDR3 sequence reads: CASSPQRWGPSEAFF. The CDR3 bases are TGCGCCAGCAGCCCGCAACGGTGGGGGCCGTCTGAAGCTTTCTTT.

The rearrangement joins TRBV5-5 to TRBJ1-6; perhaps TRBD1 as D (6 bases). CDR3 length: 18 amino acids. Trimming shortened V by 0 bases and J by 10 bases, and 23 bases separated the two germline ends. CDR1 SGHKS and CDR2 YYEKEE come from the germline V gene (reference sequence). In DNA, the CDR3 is TGTGCCAGCAGCTTGGAAGTGTACAGGGCTCACCTAGGGTCACCCCTCCACTTT. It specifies CASSLEVYRAHLGSPLHF.

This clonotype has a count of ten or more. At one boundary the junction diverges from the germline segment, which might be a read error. CDR3 protein: CASSLLGGSHQPQHF. CDR3 DNA sequence: TGTGCCAGCAGCTTATTAGGGGGATCCCATCAGCCCCAGCATTTT. This sequence joins TRBV27 and TRBJ1-5; TRBD1 is a possible D gene (6 bases). This CDR3 contains 15 residues. The germline V gene has CDR1 MNHEY and CDR2 SMNVEV (reference sequence).

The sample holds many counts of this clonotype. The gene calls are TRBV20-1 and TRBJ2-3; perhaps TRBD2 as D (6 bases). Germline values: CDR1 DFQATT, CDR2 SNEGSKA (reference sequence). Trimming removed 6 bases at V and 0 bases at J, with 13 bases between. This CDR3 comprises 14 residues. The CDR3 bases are TGCAGTGCGGTGGAGGGACCTAGCACAGATACGCAGTATTTT. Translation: CSAVEGPSTDTQYF.

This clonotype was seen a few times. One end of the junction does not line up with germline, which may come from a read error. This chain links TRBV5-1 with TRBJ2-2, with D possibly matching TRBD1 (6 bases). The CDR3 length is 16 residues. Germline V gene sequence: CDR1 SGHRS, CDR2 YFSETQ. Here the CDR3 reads CASSRSESRDTRELFF. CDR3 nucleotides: TGCGCCAGCAGCCGAAGTGAGTCCCGGGACACCAGGGAGCTGTTTTTT.